This TCR beta chain came from a study of identical twins. Study-wide points: The conclusions drew on cross-sectional statistical analysis instead of tracking the same donors. Weaker excess sharing between twins was seen in beta out-of-frame sequences.

This clonotype has at least ten counts. Its antigen remains unidentified. TCRdb independently ran MiXCR on the 5' RACE reads; one entry per CDR3 protein. The sample holds roughly 250,000 distinct CDR3 sequences, over 11% seen once. V lost 3 bases to trimming and J lost 1 base, with 9 bases between them. This CDR3 region has 14 residues. The chain combines TRBV12-3 or TRBV12-4 with TRBJ1-2; D is uncertain. The sequencing sample was made of memory (CD45RO+) T cells sorted from blood. The source of this sequence is a young woman in good health. The CDR3, as DNA: TGTGCCAGCAGTTTGTCACCGGTTAACTATGGCTACACCTTC. It encodes CASSLSPVNYGYTF.